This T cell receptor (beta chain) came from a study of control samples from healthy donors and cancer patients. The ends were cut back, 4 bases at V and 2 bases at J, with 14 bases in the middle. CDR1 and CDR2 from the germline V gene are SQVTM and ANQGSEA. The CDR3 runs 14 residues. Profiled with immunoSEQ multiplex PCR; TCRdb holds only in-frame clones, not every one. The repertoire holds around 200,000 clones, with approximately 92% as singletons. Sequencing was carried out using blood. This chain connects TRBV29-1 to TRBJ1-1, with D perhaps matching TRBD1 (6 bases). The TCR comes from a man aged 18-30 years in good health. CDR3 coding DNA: TGCAGCGTTGTAGGGAGGGGGGACAACACTGAAGCTTTCTTT. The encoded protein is CSVVGRGDNTEAFF.